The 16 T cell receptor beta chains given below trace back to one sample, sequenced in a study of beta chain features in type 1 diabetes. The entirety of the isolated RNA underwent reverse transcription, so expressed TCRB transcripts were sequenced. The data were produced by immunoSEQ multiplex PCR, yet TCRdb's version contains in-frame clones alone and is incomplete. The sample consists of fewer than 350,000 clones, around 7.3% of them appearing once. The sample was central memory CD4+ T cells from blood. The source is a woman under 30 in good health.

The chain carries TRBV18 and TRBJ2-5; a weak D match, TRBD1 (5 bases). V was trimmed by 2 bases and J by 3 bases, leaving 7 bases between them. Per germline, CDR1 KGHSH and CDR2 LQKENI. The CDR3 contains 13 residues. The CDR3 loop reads CASSPIREETQYF. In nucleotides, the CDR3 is TGTGCCAGCTCACCAATCAGGGAAGAGACCCAGTACTTC. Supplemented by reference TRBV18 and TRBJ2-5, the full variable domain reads NAGVMQNPRHLVRRRGQEARLRCSPMKGHSHVYWYRQLPEEGLKFMVYLQKENIIDESGMPKERFSAEFPKEGPSILRIQQVVRGDSAAYFCASSPIREETQYFGPGTRLLVL.

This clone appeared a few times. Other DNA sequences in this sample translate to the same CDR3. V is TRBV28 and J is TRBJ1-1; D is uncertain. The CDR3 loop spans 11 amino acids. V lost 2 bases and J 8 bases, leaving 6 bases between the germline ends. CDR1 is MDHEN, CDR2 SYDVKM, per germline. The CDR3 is CASSLRREAFF. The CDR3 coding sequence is TGTGCCAGCAGTTTAAGACGGGAAGCTTTCTTT.

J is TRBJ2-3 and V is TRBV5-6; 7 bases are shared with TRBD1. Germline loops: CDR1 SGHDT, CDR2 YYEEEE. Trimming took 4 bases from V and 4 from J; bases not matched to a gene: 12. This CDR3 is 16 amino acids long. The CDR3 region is CASSTQGSRSADTQYF. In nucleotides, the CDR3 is TGTGCCAGCAGCACACAGGGGTCCCGTAGTGCAGATACGCAGTATTTT.

The CDR3 DNA is TGTGCCAGCAGCCCACCATTCGGGACAGGGGGCTCTGGGGCCAACGTCCTGACTTTC. This codes for CASSPPFGTGGSGANVLTF. V gene TRBV7-2 combines with J gene TRBJ2-6, with 11 bases matching TRBD1. After removal of 5 bases from V and 0 bases from J, the junction contained 9 bases not matched to a gene. The CDR3 has 19 amino acids. The germline V gene has CDR1 SGHTA and CDR2 FQGNSA.

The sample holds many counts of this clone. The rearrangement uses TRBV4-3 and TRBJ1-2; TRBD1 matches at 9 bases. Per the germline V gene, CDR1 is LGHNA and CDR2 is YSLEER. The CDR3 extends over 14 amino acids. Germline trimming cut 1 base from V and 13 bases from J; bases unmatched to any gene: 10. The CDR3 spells CASSQVPGQGRPTF. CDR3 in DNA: TGCGCCAGCAGCCAAGTTCCGGGACAGGGAAGGCCCACCTTC.

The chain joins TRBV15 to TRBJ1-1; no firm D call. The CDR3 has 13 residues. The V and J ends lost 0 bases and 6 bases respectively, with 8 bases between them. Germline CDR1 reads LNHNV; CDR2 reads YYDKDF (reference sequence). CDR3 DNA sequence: TGTGCCACCAGCAGAGATGAGGGCCCTGAAGCTTTCTTT. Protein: CATSRDEGPEAFF.

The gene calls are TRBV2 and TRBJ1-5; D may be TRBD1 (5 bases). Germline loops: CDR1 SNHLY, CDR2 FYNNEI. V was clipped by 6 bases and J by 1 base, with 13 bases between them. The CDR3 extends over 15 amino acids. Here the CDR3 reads CASSLGLESNQPQHF. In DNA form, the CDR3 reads TGTGCCAGCAGCCTGGGACTTGAGAGCAATCAGCCCCAGCATTTT.

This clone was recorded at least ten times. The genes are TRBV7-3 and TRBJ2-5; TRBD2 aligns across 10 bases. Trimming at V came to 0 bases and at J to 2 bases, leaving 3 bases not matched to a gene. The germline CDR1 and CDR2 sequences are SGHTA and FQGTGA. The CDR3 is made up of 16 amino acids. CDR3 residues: CASSLTASGGQETQYF. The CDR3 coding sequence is TGTGCCAGCAGCTTAACGGCTAGCGGGGGTCAAGAGACCCAGTACTTC.

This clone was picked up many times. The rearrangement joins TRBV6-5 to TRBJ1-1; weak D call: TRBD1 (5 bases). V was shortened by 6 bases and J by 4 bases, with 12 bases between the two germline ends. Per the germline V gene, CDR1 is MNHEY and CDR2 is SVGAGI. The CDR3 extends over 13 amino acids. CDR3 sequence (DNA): TGTGCCAGCAGACACCAGGGAGCCACTGAAGCTTTCTTT. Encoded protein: CASRHQGATEAFF.

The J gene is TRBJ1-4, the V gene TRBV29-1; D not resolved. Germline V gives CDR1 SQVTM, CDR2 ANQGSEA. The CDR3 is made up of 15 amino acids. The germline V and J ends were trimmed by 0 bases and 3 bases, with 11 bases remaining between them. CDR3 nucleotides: TGCAGCGTTGAAGAGAAAACAGCTCCTAATGAAAAACTGTTTTTT. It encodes CSVEEKTAPNEKLFF.

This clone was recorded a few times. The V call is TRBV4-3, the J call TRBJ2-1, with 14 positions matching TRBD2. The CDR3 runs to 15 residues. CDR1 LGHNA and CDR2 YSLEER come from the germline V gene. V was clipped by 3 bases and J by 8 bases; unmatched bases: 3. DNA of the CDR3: TGCGCCAGCAGCCAGGGACTAGCGGGAGATCATGAGCAGTTCTTC. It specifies CASSQGLAGDHEQFF.

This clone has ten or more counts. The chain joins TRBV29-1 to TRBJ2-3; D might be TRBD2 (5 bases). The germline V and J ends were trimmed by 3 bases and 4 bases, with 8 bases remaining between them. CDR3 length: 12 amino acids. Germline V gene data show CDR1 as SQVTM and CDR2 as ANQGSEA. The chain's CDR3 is CSVDRGPDTQYF. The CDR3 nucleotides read TGCAGCGTTGATCGGGGTCCAGATACGCAGTATTTT.

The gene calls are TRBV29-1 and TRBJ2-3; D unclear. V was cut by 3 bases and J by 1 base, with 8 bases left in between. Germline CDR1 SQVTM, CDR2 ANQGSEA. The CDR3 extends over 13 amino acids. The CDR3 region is CSVEERRTDTQYF. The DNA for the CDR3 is TGCAGCGTTGAGGAGAGACGCACAGATACGCAGTATTTT.

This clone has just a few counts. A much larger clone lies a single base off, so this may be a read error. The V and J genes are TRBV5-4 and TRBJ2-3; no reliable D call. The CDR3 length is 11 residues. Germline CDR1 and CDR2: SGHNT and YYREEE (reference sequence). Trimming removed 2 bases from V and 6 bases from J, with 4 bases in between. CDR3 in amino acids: CASSFGDTQYF. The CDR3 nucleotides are TGTGCCAGCAGCTTTGGGGATACGCAGTATTTT. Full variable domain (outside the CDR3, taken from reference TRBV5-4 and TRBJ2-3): ETGVTQSPTHLIKTRGQQVTLRCSSQSGHNTVSWYQQALGQGPQFIFQYYREEENGRGNFPPRFSGLQFPNYSSELNVNALELDDSALYLCASSFGDTQYFGPGTRLTVL.

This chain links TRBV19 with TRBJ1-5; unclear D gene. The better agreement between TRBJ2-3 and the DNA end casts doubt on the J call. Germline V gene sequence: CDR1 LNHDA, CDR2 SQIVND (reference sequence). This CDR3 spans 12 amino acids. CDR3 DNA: TGTGCCAGTAGGCTGGGGAATCAGCCCCAGTATTTT. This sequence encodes CASRLGNQPQYF.

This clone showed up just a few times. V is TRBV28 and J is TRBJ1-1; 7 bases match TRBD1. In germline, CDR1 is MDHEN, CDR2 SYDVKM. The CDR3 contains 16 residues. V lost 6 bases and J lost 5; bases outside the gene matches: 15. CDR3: CASRTYRIEQGTEAFF. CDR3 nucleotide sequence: TGTGCCAGCAGGACTTACAGGATCGAACAGGGGACTGAAGCTTTCTTT.